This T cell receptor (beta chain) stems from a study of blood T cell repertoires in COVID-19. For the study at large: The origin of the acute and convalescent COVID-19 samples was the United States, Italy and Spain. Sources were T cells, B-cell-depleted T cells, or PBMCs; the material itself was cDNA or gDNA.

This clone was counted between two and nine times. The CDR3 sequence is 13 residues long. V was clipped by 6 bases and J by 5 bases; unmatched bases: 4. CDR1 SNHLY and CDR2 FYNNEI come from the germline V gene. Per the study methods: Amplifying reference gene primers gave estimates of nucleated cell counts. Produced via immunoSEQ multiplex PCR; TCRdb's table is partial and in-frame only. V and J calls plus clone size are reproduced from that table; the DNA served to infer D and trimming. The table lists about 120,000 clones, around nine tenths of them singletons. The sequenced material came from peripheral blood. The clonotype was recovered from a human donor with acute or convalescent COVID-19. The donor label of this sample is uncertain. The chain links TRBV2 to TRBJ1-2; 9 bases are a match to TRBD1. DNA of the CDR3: TGTGCCAGCAGACAGGGGGCTGGTTATGGCTACACCTTC. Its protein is CASRQGAGYGYTF.